The clone carrying this T cell receptor beta chain was found a few times. Its matching antigen is unknown. These data originate in a study of T cells after yellow fever vaccination. Looking at the study overall: Libraries from low-cell-number fractions were prepared with the SMART-Seq v4 Ultra Low Input RNA kit. Study-wide results and caveats: Abundant bulk-population clonotypes could contaminate the FACS-sorted repertoires.

TCRdb reanalysed the 5' RACE reads using MiXCR and keeps one entry per CDR3 protein. In the table there are around 600,000 distinct CDR3 sequences, 12% of which are singletons. Deletions cut 8 bases from V and 0 bases from J, with 17 bases between. The CDR3 is 17 residues long. This sequence originates from a man aged 30 to 39 who received the YFV17D yellow fever vaccine. V and J are TRBV12-3 or TRBV12-4 and TRBJ2-6; TRBD2 might be the D (6 bases). The input for sequencing was PBMCs, taken on the day of the yellow fever booster vaccination. As DNA, the CDR3 is TGTGCCAGCGACGGTTGGGGGGAAAGCTCTGGGGCCAACGTCCTGACTTTC. As protein: CASDGWGESSGANVLTF.